Sequencing of this TCR beta chain was carried out in a study of T cell responses to AZD1222 COVID-19 vaccine. Pooled in the analysis were second doses at about 4 or about 12 weeks. The repertoire was sequenced with immunoSEQ multiplex PCR; TCRdb's copy has only in-frame clones and lacks some. The sample yields 150,000 or so clones, roughly 93% seen once. The CDR3 is made up of 17 amino acids. Trimming removed 0 bases from V and 0 bases from J; junction bases left unmatched: 4. Germline V gene data show CDR1 as LGHDT and CDR2 as YNNKEL (reference sequence). The sample consisted of peripheral blood, taken 28 days after the second AZD1222 dose. J is TRBJ2-3 and V is TRBV3-1 (or the pseudogene TRBV3-2), with 9 nucleotides matching TRBD2. This TCR was sampled from an adult who received the AZD1222 COVID-19 vaccine. Here the CDR3 DNA reads TGTGCCAGCAGCCAAGATCTCCTAGCGGGGAGCACAGATACGCAGTATTTT. This gives the protein CASSQDLLAGSTDTQYF.